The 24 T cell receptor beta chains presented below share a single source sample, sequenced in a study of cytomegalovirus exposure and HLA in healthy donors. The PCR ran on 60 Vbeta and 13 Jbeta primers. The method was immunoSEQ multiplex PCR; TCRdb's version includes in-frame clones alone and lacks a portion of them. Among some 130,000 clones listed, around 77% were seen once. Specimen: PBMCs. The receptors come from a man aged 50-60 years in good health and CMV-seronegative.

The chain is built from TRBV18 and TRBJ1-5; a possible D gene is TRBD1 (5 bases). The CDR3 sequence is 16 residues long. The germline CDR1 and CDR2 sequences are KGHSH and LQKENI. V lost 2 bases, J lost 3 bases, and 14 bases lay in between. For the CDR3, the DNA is TGTGCCAGCTCACCAGACGAAACAGGATTCAATCAGCCCCAGCATTTT. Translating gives CASSPDETGFNQPQHF.

The CDR3 reads CASGDRVTYEQYF. The CDR3 region has the DNA TGTGCCAGCGGGGACAGGGTGACCTACGAGCAGTACTTC. V and J are TRBV2 and TRBJ2-7; 9 nucleotides align to TRBD1. The germline V gene has CDR1 SNHLY and CDR2 FYNNEI. V shed 8 bases, J shed 2 bases, and the junction held 4 bases outside the gene matches. This CDR3 region has 13 residues.

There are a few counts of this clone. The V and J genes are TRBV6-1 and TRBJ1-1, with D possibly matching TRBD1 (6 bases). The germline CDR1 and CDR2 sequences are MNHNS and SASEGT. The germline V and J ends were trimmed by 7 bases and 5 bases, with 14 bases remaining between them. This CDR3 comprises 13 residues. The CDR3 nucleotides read TGTGCCAGCATAACAGGGCCGGGGACTGAAGCTTTCTTT. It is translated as CASITGPGTEAFF.

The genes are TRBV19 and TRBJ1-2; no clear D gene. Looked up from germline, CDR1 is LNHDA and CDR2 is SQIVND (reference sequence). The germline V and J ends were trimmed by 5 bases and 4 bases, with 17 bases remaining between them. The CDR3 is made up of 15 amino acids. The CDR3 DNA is TGTGCCAGTAGTTCCGAGAGCACTAGCGCCTATGGCTACACCTTC. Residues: CASSSESTSAYGYTF.

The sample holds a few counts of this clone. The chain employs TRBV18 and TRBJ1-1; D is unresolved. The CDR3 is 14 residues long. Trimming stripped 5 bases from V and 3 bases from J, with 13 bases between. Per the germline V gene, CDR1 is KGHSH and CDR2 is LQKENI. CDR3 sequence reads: CASSTGGGYTEAFF. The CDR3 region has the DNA TGTGCCAGCTCAACGGGTGGAGGGTACACTGAAGCTTTCTTT. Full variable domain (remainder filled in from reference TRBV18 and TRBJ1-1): NAGVMQNPRHLVRRRGQEARLRCSPMKGHSHVYWYRQLPEEGLKFMVYLQKENIIDESGMPKERFSAEFPKEGPSILRIQQVVRGDSAAYFCASSTGGGYTEAFFGQGTRLTVV.

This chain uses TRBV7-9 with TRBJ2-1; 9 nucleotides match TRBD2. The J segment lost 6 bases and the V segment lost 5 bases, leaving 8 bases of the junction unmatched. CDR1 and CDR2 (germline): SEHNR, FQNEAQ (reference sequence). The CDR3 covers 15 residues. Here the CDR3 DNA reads TGTGCCAGCAGCACCCCTAGCGGGAAAGGCAATGAGCAGTTCTTC. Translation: CASSTPSGKGNEQFF.

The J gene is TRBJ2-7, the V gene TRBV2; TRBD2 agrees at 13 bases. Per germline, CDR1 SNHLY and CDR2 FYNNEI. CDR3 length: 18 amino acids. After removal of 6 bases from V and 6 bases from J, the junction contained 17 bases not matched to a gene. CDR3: CASSPIPRTSGSSGEQYF. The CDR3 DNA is TGTGCCAGCAGCCCCATACCCAGGACTAGCGGGAGCAGTGGCGAGCAGTACTTC.

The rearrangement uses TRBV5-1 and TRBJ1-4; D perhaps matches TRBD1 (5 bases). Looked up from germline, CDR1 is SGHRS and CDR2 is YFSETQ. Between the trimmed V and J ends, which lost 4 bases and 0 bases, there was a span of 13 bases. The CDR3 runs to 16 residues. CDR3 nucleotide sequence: TGCGCCAGCAGCCCCGTGGCCAGGGCAACTAATGAAAAACTGTTTTTT. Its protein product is CASSPVARATNEKLFF.

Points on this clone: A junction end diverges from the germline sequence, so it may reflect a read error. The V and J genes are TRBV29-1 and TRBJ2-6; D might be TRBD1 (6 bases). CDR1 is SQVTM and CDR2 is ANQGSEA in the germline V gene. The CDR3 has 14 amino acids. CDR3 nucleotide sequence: TGCAGCGTTGTAGGGGGAACCGGGGCCAACGTCCTGAATTTC. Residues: CSVVGGTGANVLNF.

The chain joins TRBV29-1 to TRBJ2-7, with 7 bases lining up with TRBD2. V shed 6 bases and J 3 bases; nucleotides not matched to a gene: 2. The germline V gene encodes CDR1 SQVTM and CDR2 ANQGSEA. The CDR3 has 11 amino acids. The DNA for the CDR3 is TGCAGCGTGCGGGGGTTCTACGAGCAGTACTTC. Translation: CSVRGFYEQYF.

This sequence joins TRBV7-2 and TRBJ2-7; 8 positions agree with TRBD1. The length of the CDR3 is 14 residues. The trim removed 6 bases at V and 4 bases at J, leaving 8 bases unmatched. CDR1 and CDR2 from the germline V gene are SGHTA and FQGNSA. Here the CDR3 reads CASRQDRGQYEQYF. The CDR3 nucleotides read TGTGCCAGCAGACAAGACAGGGGACAATACGAGCAGTACTTC.

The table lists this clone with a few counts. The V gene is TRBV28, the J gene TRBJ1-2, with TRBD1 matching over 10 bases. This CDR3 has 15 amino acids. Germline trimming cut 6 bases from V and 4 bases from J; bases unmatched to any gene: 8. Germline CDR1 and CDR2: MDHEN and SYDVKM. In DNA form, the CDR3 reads TGTGCCAGCAGGCCTGGGACAGGGGACTTCTATGGCTACACCTTC. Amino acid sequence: CASRPGTGDFYGYTF.

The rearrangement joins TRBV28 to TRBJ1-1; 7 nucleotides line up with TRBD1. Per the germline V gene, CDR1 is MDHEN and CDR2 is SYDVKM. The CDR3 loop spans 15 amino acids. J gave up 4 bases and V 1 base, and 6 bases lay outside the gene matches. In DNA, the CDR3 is TGTGCCAGCAGTTTATTCAAGACAGGGAGCACTGAAGCTTTCTTT. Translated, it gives CASSLFKTGSTEAFF.

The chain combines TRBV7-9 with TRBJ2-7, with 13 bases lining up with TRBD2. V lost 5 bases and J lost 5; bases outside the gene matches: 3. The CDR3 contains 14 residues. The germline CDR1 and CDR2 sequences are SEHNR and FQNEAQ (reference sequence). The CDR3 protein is CASSLGTSGNEQYF. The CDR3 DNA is TGTGCCAGCAGCCTCGGGACTAGCGGGAACGAGCAGTACTTC.

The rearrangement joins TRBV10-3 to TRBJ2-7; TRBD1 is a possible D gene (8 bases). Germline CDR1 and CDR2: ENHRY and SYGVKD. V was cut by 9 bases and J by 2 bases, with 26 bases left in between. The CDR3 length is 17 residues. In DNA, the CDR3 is TGTGCCATTGCCCCAAGGGAGGGGGACAGGTTAGCCTACGAGCAGTACTTC. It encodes CAIAPREGDRLAYEQYF.

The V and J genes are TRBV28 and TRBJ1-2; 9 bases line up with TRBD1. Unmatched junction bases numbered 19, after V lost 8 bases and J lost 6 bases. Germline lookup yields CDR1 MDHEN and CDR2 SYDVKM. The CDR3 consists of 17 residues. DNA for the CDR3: TGTGCCAGCTCACCAGGGGGGACAGGGAAGCATGGGAATGGCTACACCTTC. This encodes CASSPGGTGKHGNGYTF.

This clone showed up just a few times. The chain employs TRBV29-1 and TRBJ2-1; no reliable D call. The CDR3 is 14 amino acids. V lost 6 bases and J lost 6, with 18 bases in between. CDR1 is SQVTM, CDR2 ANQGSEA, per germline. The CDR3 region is CSVSSALVTNEQFF. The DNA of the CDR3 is TGCAGCGTCAGCAGCGCCCTGGTAACCAATGAGCAGTTCTTC.

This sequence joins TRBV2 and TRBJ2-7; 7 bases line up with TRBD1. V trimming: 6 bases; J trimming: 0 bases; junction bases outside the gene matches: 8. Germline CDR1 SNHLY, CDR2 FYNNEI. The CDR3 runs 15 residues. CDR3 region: CASSIGTAYSYEQYF. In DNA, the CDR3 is TGTGCCAGCAGCATAGGGACAGCCTACTCCTACGAGCAGTACTTC.

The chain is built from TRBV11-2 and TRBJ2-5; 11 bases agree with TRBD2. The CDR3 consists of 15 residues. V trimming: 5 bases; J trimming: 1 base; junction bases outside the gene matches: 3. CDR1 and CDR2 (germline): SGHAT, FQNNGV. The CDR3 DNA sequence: TGTGCCAGCAGCCGGACTAGCGGGCGCCAAGAGACCCAGTACTTC. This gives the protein CASSRTSGRQETQYF. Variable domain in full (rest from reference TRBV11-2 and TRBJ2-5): EAGVAQSPRYKIIEKRQSVAFWCNPISGHATLYWYQQILGQGPKLLIQFQNNGVVDDSQLPKDRFSAERLKGVDSTLKIQPAKLEDSAVYLCASSRTSGRQETQYFGPGTRLLVL.

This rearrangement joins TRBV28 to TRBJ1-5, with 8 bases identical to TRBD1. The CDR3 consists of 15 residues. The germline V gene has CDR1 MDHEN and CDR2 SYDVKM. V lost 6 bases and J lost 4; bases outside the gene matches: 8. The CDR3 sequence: CASRPDRGRNQPQHF. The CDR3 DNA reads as TGTGCCAGCAGGCCCGACAGGGGACGGAATCAGCCCCAGCATTTT.

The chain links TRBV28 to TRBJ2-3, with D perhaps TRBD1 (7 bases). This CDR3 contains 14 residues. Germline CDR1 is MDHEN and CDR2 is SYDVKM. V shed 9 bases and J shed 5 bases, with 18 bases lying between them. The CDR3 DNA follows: TGTGCCAGTAGAGTGACAGGGCGGGGAGATACGCAGTATTTT. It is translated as CASRVTGRGDTQYF.

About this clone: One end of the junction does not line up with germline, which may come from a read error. The DNA for the CDR3 is TGTGCCATCAGTGAGGAGGGGGGGATCTCTGGGGCCAACGTCCTGCCTTTC. This sequence encodes CAISEEGGISGANVLPF. The genes are TRBV10-3 and TRBJ2-6; D may be TRBD2 (7 bases). Germline CDR1 reads ENHRY; CDR2 reads SYGVKD. The CDR3 totals 17 residues.

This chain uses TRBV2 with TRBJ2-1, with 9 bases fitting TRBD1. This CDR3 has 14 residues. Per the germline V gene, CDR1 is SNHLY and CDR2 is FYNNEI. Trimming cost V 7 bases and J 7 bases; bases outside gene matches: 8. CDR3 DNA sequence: TGTGCCAGCAACCTAGGACAGGGGAAAAATGAGCAGTTCTTC. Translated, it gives CASNLGQGKNEQFF.

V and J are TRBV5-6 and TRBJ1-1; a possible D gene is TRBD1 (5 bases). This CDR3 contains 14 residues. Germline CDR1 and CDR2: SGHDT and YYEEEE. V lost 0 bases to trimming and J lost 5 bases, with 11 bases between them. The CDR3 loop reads CASSLGPGGTEAFF. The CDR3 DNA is TGTGCCAGCAGCTTGGGCCCGGGGGGGACTGAAGCTTTCTTT. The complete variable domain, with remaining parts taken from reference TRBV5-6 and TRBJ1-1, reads DAGVTQSPTHLIKTRGQQVTLRCSPKSGHDTVSWYQQALGQGPQFIFQYYEEEERQRGNFPDRFSGHQFPNYSSELNVNALLLGDSALYLCASSLGPGGTEAFFGQGTRLTVV.